Here is one TCR beta chain with its context. Each CDR3 protein gets one entry after TCRdb re-called the RT-PCR reads with MiXCR. The sample carries some 570,000 distinct CDR3 sequences, over 9% recorded once. The record originates from a study of response to subunit inactivated influenza vaccine. The CDR3 spans 15 residues. CDR1 and CDR2 from the germline V gene are LNHDA and SQIVND (reference sequence). The J segment lost 7 bases and the V segment lost 5 bases, leaving 11 bases of the junction unmatched. The same specimen was also included in a second study, on T cells expressing NK-cell markers. As that report states: UMI-tagged 5'RACE template switching yielded the TCR beta cDNA. Seropositivity for HCMV was found in seven of the eight sequenced donors, with one seronegative. The dominant NKG2C+ clonotypes represented 1.0-7.0% of CD8+ T cells in about six donors.

This receptor was taken from a man in his forties or fifties who received an inactivated influenza vaccine. The sequencing here drew on PBMCs from blood, taken on the day of vaccination. The gene calls are TRBV19 and TRBJ2-1; 7 bases match TRBD1. Here the CDR3 DNA reads TGTGCCAGTAGTCAGTCGACAGGGAATTGGAATGAGCAGTTCTTC. Residues: CASSQSTGNWNEQFF.